This T cell receptor beta chain came from a study of CD8 T cell repertoires and HIV-1 epitope variants. Germline V gene lookup returns CDR1 ENHRY and CDR2 SYGVKD. This CDR3 spans 14 amino acids. The trim removed 7 bases at V and 6 bases at J, leaving 8 bases unmatched. As concerns this clone: Its specificity is unknown.

Assay used: immunoSEQ multiplex PCR; TCRdb lists only in-frame clones, some missing. The sample has about 2,400 clones, roughly 67% seen once. The receptor was derived from a male donor with HIV. V and J are TRBV10-3 and TRBJ2-2; 7 bases match TRBD1. Source material: cultured CD8+ T cells derived from PBMCs. The CDR3 here is CAIKGTGDPGELFF. In DNA form, the CDR3 reads TGTGCCATCAAGGGTACAGGGGATCCCGGGGAGCTGTTTTTT.